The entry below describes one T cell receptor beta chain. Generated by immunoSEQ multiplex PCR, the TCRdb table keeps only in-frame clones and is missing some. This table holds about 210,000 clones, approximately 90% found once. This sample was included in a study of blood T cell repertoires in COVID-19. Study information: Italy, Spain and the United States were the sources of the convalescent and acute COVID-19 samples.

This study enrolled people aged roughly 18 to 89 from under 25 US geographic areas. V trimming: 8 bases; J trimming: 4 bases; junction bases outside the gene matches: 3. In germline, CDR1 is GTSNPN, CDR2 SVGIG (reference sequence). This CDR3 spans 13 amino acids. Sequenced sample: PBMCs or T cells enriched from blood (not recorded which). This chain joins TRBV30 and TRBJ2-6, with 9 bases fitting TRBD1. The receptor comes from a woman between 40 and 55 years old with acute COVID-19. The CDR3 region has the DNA TGTGCCGGACAGGGGCCCGGGGCCAACGTCCTGACTTTC. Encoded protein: CAGQGPGANVLTF.